The 11 T cell receptor beta chains given below trace back to one sample, sequenced in a study of blood T cells in healthy people across ages. A second PCR, run for about 7 to 11 cycles, used a sample-barcoded 5' primer plus a J-beta primer mix. MiXCR was run by TCRdb on the 5' RACE reads, yielding one entry per CDR3 protein. Of more than 900,000 distinct CDR3 sequences listed, under 35% were seen once; the top ten hold roughly 10%. The data also belong to a second study, concerning T cells of mothers and their children.

The sequencing sample was made of blood. The origin of the receptors is a woman aged 40-49 years in good health.

This chain joins TRBV25-1 and TRBJ2-7; D not resolved. V lost 6 bases and J lost 5, with 14 bases in between. Looked up from germline, CDR1 is MGHDK and CDR2 is SYGVNS. CDR3 length: 13 residues. The CDR3 sequence is CASRDPNVDEQYF. CDR3 DNA sequence: TGTGCCAGCAGAGACCCCAATGTAGACGAGCAGTACTTC.

The V and J genes are TRBV29-1 and TRBJ2-7; 11 positions match TRBD2. V lost 5 bases and J lost 7; bases outside the gene matches: 10. The CDR3 has 14 amino acids. Germline V lookup: CDR1 SQVTM, CDR2 ANQGSEA. The CDR3 is CSVFSSGGNNEQYF. The CDR3 DNA is TGCAGCGTTTTTTCTAGCGGGGGGAACAATGAGCAGTACTTC.

The chain is built from TRBV6-1 and TRBJ2-1; tentative D call: TRBD2 (5 bases). Looked up from germline, CDR1 is MNHNS and CDR2 is SASEGT. V lost 2 bases and J 7 bases, leaving 12 bases between the germline ends. The CDR3 covers 14 residues. DNA for the CDR3: TGTGCCAGCAGTGAATATGAGTCGGGAAATGAGCAGTTCTTC. It specifies CASSEYESGNEQFF.

This clonotype appeared a few times. This may arise from a read error, as a much more abundant clone is one base away. The rearrangement links TRBV29-1 to TRBJ1-4, with no clear D. V was trimmed by 8 bases and J by 4 bases, leaving 14 bases between them. CDR1 and CDR2 (germline): SQVTM, ANQGSEA. The CDR3 length is 13 residues. Here the CDR3 DNA reads TGCAGCATGGAGGGTTTGGGTAATGAAAAACTGTTTTTT. It is translated as CSMEGLGNEKLFF.

On this clonotype: A much larger clone lies one base from this, so it may be a read error. The chain's CDR3 is CASSSAGRVGEQYF. CDR3 nucleotide sequence: TGTGCCAGCAGCTCGGCCGGCAGGGTGGGGGAGCAGTACTTC. J is TRBJ2-7 and V is TRBV7-2; D perhaps matches TRBD1 (5 bases). In germline, CDR1 is SGHTA, CDR2 FQGNSA. The CDR3 is 14 amino acids. V lost 4 bases, J lost 7 bases, and 17 bases lay in between. The complete variable domain, with remaining parts taken from reference TRBV7-2 and TRBJ2-7, reads GAGVSQSPSNKVTEKGKDVELRCDPISGHTALYWYRQSLGQGLEFLIYFQGNSAPDKSGLPSDRFSAERTGGSVSTLTIQRTQQEDSAVYLCASSSAGRVGEQYFGPGTRLTVT.

About this clonotype itself: Being one base from a much bigger clone, this may be a read error. The chain combines TRBV7-2 with TRBJ2-3, with TRBD2 matching over 11 bases. The CDR3 loop spans 16 amino acids. Per the germline V gene, CDR1 is SGHTA and CDR2 is FQGNSA. CDR3 DNA: TGTGCCAGCAGCCAAGACCTAGCGGGGGGCACAGATGCGCAGTATTTT. It specifies CASSQDLAGGTDAQYF.

There are many counts of this clonotype. The chain is built from TRBV20-1 and TRBJ2-5; the D is unclear. The CDR3 length is 14 residues. With 1 base removed from V and 5 bases from J, the gap between germline ends came to 14 bases. Germline CDR1 DFQATT, CDR2 SNEGSKA (reference sequence). CDR3 in DNA: TGCAGTGCTAGAGTTCTGGGTTTTGGCGAGACCCAGTACTTC. The encoded protein is CSARVLGFGETQYF.

This clonotype was detected many times. The CDR3 DNA follows: TGTGCCAGCAGTTTAAACGTGGGCGAGCAGTACTTC. Amino acids: CASSLNVGEQYF. The V gene is TRBV12-3 or TRBV12-4, the J gene TRBJ2-7; D not certain. The CDR3 loop spans 12 amino acids. Trimming left V 2 bases short and J 6 bases short, with 8 bases between.

This clonotype has ten or more counts. The chain couples TRBV7-2 to TRBJ2-1; 7 positions match TRBD1. Germline-derived CDR1 and CDR2 are SGHTA and FQGNSA. The CDR3 runs to 14 residues. V gave up 6 bases and J gave up 7 bases; unmatched junction bases: 9. The CDR3, as DNA: TGTGCCAGCAGTCAACAGACAGGGAGAAATGAGCAGTTCTTC. The encoded protein is CASSQQTGRNEQFF.

This clonotype was detected only a few times. V is TRBV28 and J is TRBJ2-5; D possibly matches TRBD1 or TRBD2 (6 bases each). CDR3 size: 15 residues. Per the germline V gene, CDR1 is MDHEN and CDR2 is SYDVKM. The V and J ends lost 3 bases and 2 bases respectively, with 13 bases between them. The CDR3 sequence: CASSFRGQVQETQYF. CDR3 DNA sequence: TGTGCCAGCAGTTTCCGGGGGCAGGTGCAAGAGACCCAGTACTTC. Full variable domain (outside the CDR3, taken from reference TRBV28 and TRBJ2-5): DVKVTQSSRYLVKRTGEKVFLECVQDMDHENMFWYRQDPGLGLRLIYFSYDVKMKEKGDIPEGYSVSREKKERFSLILESASTNQTSMYLCASSFRGQVQETQYFGPGTRLLVL.

Comments on this clonotype: This may arise from a read error, as a much more abundant clone is one base away. The chain couples TRBV20-1 to TRBJ2-7; 7 bases map to TRBD1. The CDR3 has 13 residues. Germline-derived CDR1 and CDR2 are DFQATT and SNEGSKA (reference sequence). Trimming took 6 bases from V and 7 from J; bases not matched to a gene: 12. The CDR3: CSAPIVGGNEQYF. The CDR3, as DNA: TGCAGTGCGCCCATCGTAGGGGGCAATGAGCAGTACTTC.